A selection of T cell receptor beta chains follows, all from one sample in a study of CD8 T cells in Susac syndrome. From the immunoSEQ multiplex PCR reads, TCRdb called clonotypes with MiXCR, one entry per CDR3 protein. The table lists 90,000 to 150,000 distinct CDR3 sequences, roughly 94% of them singletons. Sequences were obtained from CD4+ T cells from PBMCs. The receptors derive from a human donor in good health. The CDR3 runs from the conserved cysteine through the conserved F or W. The D gene is left open where the match is weak. Some rows mark clone size as missing; the rest say once, few, many or name a class of expanded clone.

V: TRBV7-9
size: NA
D: NA
J: TRBJ1-3
DNA: TGTGCCAGCAGCTTGGCTGTGGGGGACACCATATATTTT
CDR3: CASSLAVGDTIYF

V: TRBV14
size: NA
D: TRBD2
J: TRBJ2-2
DNA: TGTGCCAGCAGCCAGTCTAGCGGGAGTCCCACCGGGGAGCTGTTTTTT
CDR3: CASSQSSGSPTGELFF

V: TRBV7-2
size: few
D: NA
J: TRBJ2-7
DNA: TGTGCCAGCAGCCAGCCAACGGGCGCTCGGAACGAGCAGTACTTC
CDR3: CASSQPTGARNEQYF

V: TRBV5-1
size: NA
D: TRBD2
J: TRBJ2-5
DNA: TGCGCCAGCAGCCCAGAGCGGGAGGGGGAGACCCAGTACTTC
CDR3: CASSPEREGETQYF

V: TRBV3-1
size: NA
D: NA
J: TRBJ2-5
DNA: TGTGCCAGCAGCCACTGGTCCAAGCTCGAAGAGACCCAGTACTTC
CDR3: CASSHWSKLEETQYF

V: TRBV7-3
size: NA
D: NA
J: TRBJ2-1
DNA: TGTGCCAGCAGCTTAATTGACCATGGAGAGCAGTTCTTC
CDR3: CASSLIDHGEQFF

V: TRBV27
size: NA
D: NA
J: TRBJ2-5
DNA: TGTGCCAGCAGTTTAACTCGACAGTATCAAGAGACCCAGTACTTC
CDR3: CASSLTRQYQETQYF

V: TRBV7-9
size: NA
D: NA
J: TRBJ1-4
DNA: TGTGCCAGCAGCTTATGGGGTCGAACCGAATACAAATCTTTACTGTTTTTT
CDR3: CASSLWGRTEYKSLLFF

V: TRBV12-3/TRBV12-4
size: NA
D: NA
J: TRBJ2-1
DNA: TGTGCCAGCACCCTTTCGACTAGTTACAATGAGCAGTTCTTC
CDR3: CASTLSTSYNEQFF

V: TRBV27
size: few
D: TRBD2
J: TRBJ2-7
DNA: TGTGCCAGCAGTCGCGGACTAGCGGGGACCTACGAGCAGTACTTC
CDR3: CASSRGLAGTYEQYF

V: TRBV7-9
size: NA
D: TRBD2
J: TRBJ2-7
DNA: TGTGCCAGCAGCTTAGAAGCGGGAGGGCCGGATGAGCAGTACTTC
CDR3: CASSLEAGGPDEQYF

V: TRBV30
size: NA
D: NA
J: TRBJ2-2
DNA: TGTGCCTGGAGAGGGCCTCCCTCCACCGGGGAGCTGTTTTTT
CDR3: CAWRGPPSTGELFF

V: TRBV9
size: NA
D: NA
J: TRBJ2-1
DNA: TGTGCCAGCAGCCCCCACCCGGACAATGAGCAGTTCTTC
CDR3: CASSPHPDNEQFF

V: TRBV6-5
size: NA
D: NA
J: TRBJ1-1
DNA: TGTGCCAGCAGAAAGGACAGCACTGAAGCTTTCTTT
CDR3: CASRKDSTEAFF

V: TRBV6-6
size: once
D: NA
J: TRBJ1-2
DNA: TGTGCCAGCAGTTCTGACGGGGGGGGCTATGGCTACACCTTC
CDR3: CASSSDGGGYGYTF

V: TRBV7-6
size: NA
D: NA
J: TRBJ2-3
DNA: TGTGCCAGCAGCTTAGCGCCAGATACGCAGTATTTT
CDR3: CASSLAPDTQYF

V: TRBV20-1
size: NA
D: TRBD1
J: TRBJ2-7
DNA: TGCAGTGCGATGGACAGGGGCCCCTACGAGCAGTACTTC
CDR3: CSAMDRGPYEQYF

V: TRBV12-3/TRBV12-4
size: NA
D: TRBD1
J: TRBJ1-5
DNA: TGTGCCAGCAGTTTCCGTGGGACAGGGGGTGGGCGTACAAATCAGCCCCAGCATTTT
CDR3: CASSFRGTGGGRTNQPQHF

V: TRBV9
size: NA
D: TRBD1
J: TRBJ2-2
DNA: TGTGCCAGCAGCACCCGGACAGGTTTTATTACCGGGGAGCTGTTTTTT
CDR3: CASSTRTGFITGELFF

V: TRBV19
size: NA
D: NA
J: TRBJ1-2
DNA: TGTGCCAGTAGCGATGGGACCTTTAACTATGGCTACACCTTC
CDR3: CASSDGTFNYGYTF

V: TRBV6-5
size: NA
D: TRBD2
J: TRBJ2-7
DNA: TGTGCCAGCAGTTACTCGAGCGGGGGACCCTACGAGCAGTACTTC
CDR3: CASSYSSGGPYEQYF

V: TRBV6-5
size: NA
D: TRBD2
J: TRBJ2-2
DNA: TGTGCCAGCAGTTCCATGGCGGGAGGAGGGACCGGGGAGCTGTTTTTT
CDR3: CASSSMAGGGTGELFF

V: TRBV30
size: once
D: NA
J: TRBJ2-2
DNA: TGTGCCTGGGGCCCGGGGCTAATACACACCGGGGAGCTGTTTTTT
CDR3: CAWGPGLIHTGELFF

V: TRBV7-9
size: NA
D: NA
J: TRBJ1-3
DNA: TGTGCCAGCAGCTCACAGGGACACACCATATATTTT
CDR3: CASSSQGHTIYF

V: TRBV3-1
size: NA
D: NA
J: TRBJ1-2
DNA: TGTGCCAGCAGCCACTTATCCGGGGGCAACTATGGCTACACCTTC
CDR3: CASSHLSGGNYGYTF

V: TRBV3-1
size: NA
D: NA
J: TRBJ2-3
DNA: TGTGCCAGCAGCCGGACGTTAGATACGCAGTATTTT
CDR3: CASSRTLDTQYF

V: TRBV7-2
size: NA
D: NA
J: TRBJ2-3
DNA: TGTGCCAGCAGCTTCGCAGGACAGAGCACAGATACGCAGTATTTT
CDR3: CASSFAGQSTDTQYF

V: TRBV12-3/TRBV12-4
size: NA
D: TRBD1
J: TRBJ2-2
DNA: TGTGCCAGCAGTCCGGGGACAGGGGGCGAGGGGGAGCTGTTTTTT
CDR3: CASSPGTGGEGELFF

V: TRBV30
size: NA
D: NA
J: TRBJ1-2
DNA: TGTGCCTGGAATGCACCACGTACAGGGCACTATGGCTACACCTTC
CDR3: CAWNAPRTGHYGYTF

V: TRBV19
size: NA
D: NA
J: TRBJ2-3
DNA: TGTGCCAGTAGTAGGCATATGGGGCTCGGCACAGATACGCAGTATTTT
CDR3: CASSRHMGLGTDTQYF

V: TRBV7-9
size: NA
D: NA
J: TRBJ2-6
DNA: TGTGCCAGCAGCTTAATCCCGGGCAGGCAAGAGGGGGCCAACGTCCTGACTTTC
CDR3: CASSLIPGRQEGANVLTF

V: TRBV7-2
size: NA
D: NA
J: TRBJ2-5
DNA: TGTGCCAGCAGCTTAGATCCGGATGTAAAGACCCAGTACTTC
CDR3: CASSLDPDVKTQYF

V: TRBV7-9
size: NA
D: NA
J: TRBJ2-5
DNA: TGTGCCAGCAGAAACTCCGAGGACGGATTCCAAGAGACCCAGTACTTC
CDR3: CASRNSEDGFQETQYF

V: TRBV19
size: NA
D: NA
J: TRBJ2-2
DNA: TGTGCCAGTAGTATGAGGGACACCGGGGAGCTGTTTTTT
CDR3: CASSMRDTGELFF

V: TRBV4-3
size: NA
D: NA
J: TRBJ2-7
DNA: TGCGCCAGCAGCCAAGACGTAGGACAGTCCTACGAGCAGTACTTC
CDR3: CASSQDVGQSYEQYF

V: TRBV5-4
size: NA
D: TRBD1
J: TRBJ1-3
DNA: TGTGCCAGCCGTGGAGGAGGGGGCTCTACTGGAAACACCATATATTTT
CDR3: CASRGGGGSTGNTIYF

V: TRBV6-2/TRBV6-3
size: NA
D: NA
J: TRBJ1-1
DNA: TGTGCCAGCAGTAATCAACCCAGGGTTGAAGCTTTCTTT
CDR3: CASSNQPRVEAFF

V: TRBV18
size: NA
D: NA
J: TRBJ1-1
DNA: TGTGCCAGCTCACCGTCGGAAGGGTGGACTGAAGCTTTCTTT
CDR3: CASSPSEGWTEAFF